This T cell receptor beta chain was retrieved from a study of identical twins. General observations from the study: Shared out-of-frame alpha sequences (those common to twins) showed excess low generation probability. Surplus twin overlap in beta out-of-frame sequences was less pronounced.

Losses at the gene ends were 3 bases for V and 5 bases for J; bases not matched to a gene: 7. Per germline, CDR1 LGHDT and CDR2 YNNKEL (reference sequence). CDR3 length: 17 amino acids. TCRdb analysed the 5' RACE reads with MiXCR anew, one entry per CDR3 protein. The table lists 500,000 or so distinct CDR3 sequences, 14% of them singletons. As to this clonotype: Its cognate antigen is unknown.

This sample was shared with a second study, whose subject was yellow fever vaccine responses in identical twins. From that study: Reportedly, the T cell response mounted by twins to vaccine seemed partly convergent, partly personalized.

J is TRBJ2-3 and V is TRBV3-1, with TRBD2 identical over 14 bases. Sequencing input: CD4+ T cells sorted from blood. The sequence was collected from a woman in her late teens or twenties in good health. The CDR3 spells CASSQGGLAGGKDTQYF. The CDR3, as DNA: TGTGCCAGCAGCCAGGGAGGACTAGCGGGAGGTAAAGATACGCAGTATTTT.